The 18 T cell receptor beta chains reported below all come from one sample, sequenced in a study of OX40 agonist ivuxolimab in advanced cancers. The assay was immunoSEQ multiplex PCR, and TCRdb's table has in-frame clones only and misses some. This sample yields tens of thousands of clones, of which around nine tenths are seen a single time; around 0.75% belongs to the top ten. Sequencing was performed on CD4+ or CD8+ T cells sorted from blood, taken in a trial of the OX40 agonist ivuxolimab. Receptor source: an adult with an advanced solid tumor such as melanoma, head and neck, liver or kidney cancer.

The chain links TRBV6-4 to TRBJ1-1; 7 bases fit TRBD1. Germline assignment: CDR1 MRHNA and CDR2 SNTAGT. The CDR3 is 13 residues long. V lost 6 bases, J lost 4 bases, and 5 bases stayed unmatched. The CDR3 sequence: CASSENRGTEAFF. The CDR3 DNA reads as TGTGCCAGCAGCGAGAACAGGGGCACTGAAGCTTTCTTT.

The gene calls are TRBV28 and TRBJ2-1; 7 bases are a match to TRBD2. This CDR3 spans 12 amino acids. From germline, CDR1 is MDHEN and CDR2 SYDVKM. V lost 8 bases and J lost 8; bases outside the gene matches: 6. The CDR3 loop reads CASGRAGYEQFF. CDR3 DNA sequence: TGTGCCAGCGGGAGGGCCGGGTATGAGCAGTTCTTC.

This clone was observed a few times. The chain combines TRBV16 with TRBJ2-7; D is undetermined. From germline, CDR1 is KGHSY and CDR2 FQNENV. CDR3 length: 13 residues. The V gene lost 1 base and the J gene lost 1 base, with 5 bases spanning the gap. Here the CDR3 reads CASSQWWSYEQYF. In nucleotides, the CDR3 is TGTGCCAGCAGCCAATGGTGGTCCTACGAGCAGTACTTC.

This CDR3 reads CASSSGEAYEQYF. The CDR3 region has the DNA TGTGCCAGCTCATCTGGGGAGGCCTACGAGCAGTACTTC. J is TRBJ2-7 and V is TRBV18; the D gene is possibly TRBD2 (6 bases). The V end was cut by 5 bases, the J end by 2 bases, with 10 bases between. The CDR3 is 13 residues long. Looked up from germline, CDR1 is KGHSH and CDR2 is LQKENI.

This clone was counted only a few times. The chain joins TRBV15 to TRBJ2-2; D unresolved. The CDR3 consists of 14 residues. With 1 base removed from V and 6 bases from J, the gap between germline ends came to 9 bases. Germline V gives CDR1 LNHNV, CDR2 YYDKDF (reference sequence). Here the CDR3 DNA reads TGTGCCACCAGCAGAGTTGCTACCGCCGGGGAGCTGTTTTTT. Its protein is CATSRVATAGELFF.

A note on this clone: The junction does not match germline at one end; this may be a read error. The J gene is TRBJ2-3, the V gene TRBV6-5, with D possibly matching TRBD1 (6 bases). The CDR3 is 16 residues long. Looked up from germline, CDR1 is MNHEY and CDR2 is SVGAGI. The CDR3, as DNA: TGTGCCAACAGTTACTCGAGAACAGGGCGCGAAGATACGCAGTATTTT. It is translated as CANSYSRTGREDTQYF.

The genes are TRBV7-9 and TRBJ1-1, with 8 bases identical to TRBD1. Germline values: CDR1 SEHNR, CDR2 FQNEAQ (reference sequence). Trimming at V came to 5 bases and at J to 1 base, leaving 9 bases not matched to a gene. The CDR3 has 16 amino acids. This chain's CDR3 is CASSDGQGPTNTEAFF. CDR3 nucleotides: TGTGCCAGCAGCGACGGACAGGGCCCTACGAACACTGAAGCTTTCTTT.

With respect to this clone: Given the absence of the conserved phenylalanine or tryptophan at the CDR3 end, a read error is likely. The V and J genes are TRBV29-1 and TRBJ1-1; D is unclear. This CDR3 has 8 residues. Germline V gene lookup returns CDR1 SQVTM and CDR2 ANQGSEA. Trimming removed 7 bases from V and 7 bases from J, with 4 bases in between. For the CDR3, the DNA is TGCAGCGGGGATGAAGCTTTCCTT. It yields the protein CSGDEAFL.

The CDR3 is CSVRTGIRTGELFF. As DNA, the CDR3 is TGCAGCGTTCGGACAGGGATTCGCACCGGGGAGCTGTTTTTT. The gene calls are TRBV29-1 and TRBJ2-2; TRBD1 matches 8 bases. Germline V gene data show CDR1 as SQVTM and CDR2 as ANQGSEA. With V trimmed by 5 bases and J by 4 bases, 6 bases remained unmatched. The CDR3 consists of 14 residues.

The CDR3 nucleotides read TGCGCCAGCAGCTTCCCCGGCAGGGGGACGGGGCTAGCGGGAGCTGGTGAGCAGTTCTTC. It specifies CASSFPGRGTGLAGAGEQFF. This chain connects TRBV5-1 to TRBJ2-1; 10 bases fit TRBD2. The CDR3 loop spans 20 amino acids. CDR1 and CDR2 (germline): SGHRS, YFSETQ. J gave up 9 bases and V 2 bases, and 23 bases lay outside the gene matches.

V and J are TRBV4-1 and TRBJ1-1; 8 nucleotides agree with TRBD1. The ends lost 3 bases at V and 0 bases at J; junction bases unmatched: 3. Germline V gene sequence: CDR1 MGHRA, CDR2 YSYEKL. This CDR3 has 15 amino acids. This chain's CDR3 is CASSQPDRVNTEAFF. DNA for the CDR3: TGCGCCAGCAGCCAGCCGGACAGGGTGAACACTGAAGCTTTCTTT.

V gene TRBV6-1 combines with J gene TRBJ2-6; D uncertain. CDR1 is MNHNS and CDR2 is SASEGT in the germline V gene. The CDR3 loop spans 17 amino acids. Trimming removed 1 base at V and 0 bases at J, with 10 bases between. CDR3 residues: CASSEGYKSSGANVLTF. The CDR3, as DNA: TGTGCCAGCAGTGAAGGATATAAGAGCTCTGGGGCCAACGTCCTGACTTTC.

This clone came up once. The rearrangement links TRBV2 to TRBJ2-5; D is ambiguous. With 4 bases removed from V and 0 bases from J, the gap between germline ends came to 3 bases. The germline CDR1 and CDR2 sequences are SNHLY and FYNNEI. CDR3 length: 12 residues. The DNA for the CDR3 is TGTGCCAGCAGTGGGTACCAAGAGACCCAGTACTTC. It specifies CASSGYQETQYF.

This chain links TRBV5-1 with TRBJ2-5, with D possibly TRBD2 on 7 matching bases. V was pared by 2 bases and J by 1 base, with 12 bases between. CDR3 length equals 15 residues. CDR1 is SGHRS, CDR2 YFSETQ, per germline. The CDR3 is CASSLGGGFQETQYF. The CDR3 DNA is TGCGCCAGCAGCTTAGGCGGGGGCTTCCAAGAGACCCAGTACTTC. The entire variable domain, with the rest obtained from reference TRBV5-1 and TRBJ2-5, is as follows: KAGVTQTPRYLIKTRGQQVTLSCSPISGHRSVSWYQQTPGQGLQFLFEYFSETQRNKGNFPGRFSGRQFSNSRSEMNVSTLELGDSALYLCASSLGGGFQETQYFGPGTRLLVL.

The CDR3 protein is CASSPYRGWYGEAFF. CDR3 DNA: TGTGCCAGCAGTCCGTACAGGGGTTGGTACGGTGAAGCTTTCTTT. This chain uses TRBV28 with TRBJ1-1; 7 bases agree with TRBD1. With 5 bases clipped from V and 7 bases from J, the junction kept 13 bases outside the gene matches. The germline gives CDR1 MDHEN, CDR2 SYDVKM. This CDR3 spans 15 amino acids.

The CDR3 here is CASSIKGTGGYEQYF. CDR3 bases: TGTGCCAGTAGTATTAAGGGGACAGGGGGCTACGAGCAGTACTTC. The gene calls are TRBV19 and TRBJ2-7; TRBD1 aligns across 11 bases. V shed 3 bases and J 3 bases; nucleotides not matched to a gene: 4. The CDR3 has 15 residues. Germline CDR1 LNHDA, CDR2 SQIVND (reference sequence).

This clone occurred once. This chain uses TRBV2 with TRBJ2-1; TRBD2 might be the D (6 bases). Trimming took off 2 bases at V and 12 bases at J, with 14 bases between the two ends. From germline, CDR1 is SNHLY and CDR2 FYNNEI. The CDR3 totals 13 residues. CDR3 in amino acids: CASSELASTRQFF. The CDR3 nucleotides are TGTGCCAGCAGTGAACTAGCGAGTACGAGGCAGTTCTTC. The whole variable domain, filled in from reference TRBV2 and TRBJ2-1, reads EPEVTQTPSHQVTQMGQEVILRCVPISNHLYFYWYRQILGQKVEFLVSFYNNEISEKSEIFDDQFSVERPDGSNFTLKIRSTKLEDSAMYFCASSELASTRQFFGPGTRLTVL.

The V call is TRBV30, the J call TRBJ1-3; D perhaps matches TRBD1 (6 bases). V shed 3 bases and J shed 2 bases, with 11 bases lying between them. The CDR3 covers 14 residues. Germline loops: CDR1 GTSNPN, CDR2 SVGIG (reference sequence). The CDR3 nucleotides are TGTGCCTGGAGGAACAGGGTGACTGGAAACACCATATATTTT. Its translation: CAWRNRVTGNTIYF.